The 13 T cell receptor beta chains given below trace back to one sample, sequenced in a study of blood T cell repertoires in COVID-19 (dated by TCRdb to 2018 to 2020). Library preparation was by the immunoSEQ multiplex PCR assay. TCRdb took over this immuneACCESS table, retaining in-frame rearrangements with V and J assigned. Such tables are incomplete; in checked studies, under half of the missing clones stem from an unresolved V gene, and the remainder is unexplained. This sample has about 190,000 clones in its table, and about nine tenths of those were observed once. The top ten clones comprise about 1.1% of the sample. Material for sequencing was peripheral blood. These receptor sequences come from a man aged 30 to 45 with acute or convalescent COVID-19.

The gene calls are TRBV3-1 (or the pseudogene TRBV3-2) and TRBJ2-7, with TRBD1 matching 9 bases. The junction had 10 bases not matched to a gene; V was cut back by 6 bases and J by 7 bases. Germline V CDR1 and CDR2: LGHDT, YNNKEL (reference sequence). This CDR3 spans 14 amino acids. The CDR3 protein is CASRGQGPFWEQYF. The CDR3 region has the DNA TGTGCCAGCAGGGGACAGGGCCCCTTCTGGGAGCAGTACTTC.

The V call is TRBV30, the J call TRBJ2-7, with TRBD2 matching over 9 bases. Germline CDR1 GTSNPN, CDR2 SVGIG (reference sequence). The CDR3 runs to 17 residues. Trimming removed 0 bases from V and 7 bases from J; junction bases left unmatched: 16. The CDR3 sequence: CAWSVRGLAGGFGEQYF. Here the CDR3 DNA reads TGTGCCTGGAGTGTACGGGGGTTGGCGGGAGGGTTCGGTGAGCAGTACTTC. The full variable domain, completed using reference TRBV30 and TRBJ2-7, is SQTIHQWPATLVQPVGSPLSLECTVEGTSNPNLYWYRQAAGRGLQLLFYSVGIGQISSEVPQNLSASRPQDRQFILSSKKLLLSDSGFYLCAWSVRGLAGGFGEQYFGPGTRLTVT.

About this clone itself: At the DNA level, this CDR3 is encoded by other sequences in the same sample as well. V usage is TRBV29-1 and J usage is TRBJ2-5; 7 positions match TRBD2. The CDR3 is 12 amino acids. V trimming: 7 bases; J trimming: 1 base; junction bases outside the gene matches: 3. CDR1 is SQVTM, CDR2 ANQGSEA, per germline. This CDR3 is CSGGRAQETQYF. The DNA for the CDR3 is TGCAGCGGGGGGAGGGCCCAAGAGACCCAGTACTTC.

This sequence joins TRBV6-6 and TRBJ1-5; 7 bases are shared with TRBD1. J gave up 6 bases and V 6 bases, and 11 bases lay outside the gene matches. This CDR3 spans 15 amino acids. Looked up from germline, CDR1 is MNHNY and CDR2 is SVGAGI (reference sequence). CDR3 DNA: TGTGCCAGCAGATCCGTAACAGGGGCGGGTCAGCCCCAGCATTTT. It translates to CASRSVTGAGQPQHF.

The rearrangement uses TRBV6-2 or TRBV6-3 and TRBJ2-1, with 11 bases identical to TRBD1. The CDR3 length is 14 residues. J gave up 15 bases and V 5 bases, and 12 bases lay outside the gene matches. Germline V gene sequence: CDR1 MNHEY, CDR2 SVGEGT. CDR3 region: CASSPPRTGGGLFF. Written as DNA, the CDR3 is TGTGCCAGCAGTCCCCCTCGGACAGGGGGCGGCCTGTTCTTC.

The chain has TRBV28 and TRBJ2-5; D gene unclear. The V gene lost 6 bases and the J gene lost 3 bases, with 11 bases spanning the gap. The CDR3 is 13 residues long. Germline assignment: CDR1 MDHEN and CDR2 SYDVKM. CDR3 DNA: TGTGCCAGCAGGACGACATTAGAAGAGACCCAGTACTTC. It translates to CASRTTLEETQYF. The full variable domain, with the rest looked up from reference TRBV28 and TRBJ2-5, is DVKVTQSSRYLVKRTGEKVFLECVQDMDHENMFWYRQDPGLGLRLIYFSYDVKMKEKGDIPEGYSVSREKKERFSLILESASTNQTSMYLCASRTTLEETQYFGPGTRLLVL.

The rearrangement uses TRBV10-3 and TRBJ1-1, with D perhaps matching TRBD1 (5 bases). The CDR3 runs to 13 residues. Germline V lookup: CDR1 ENHRY, CDR2 SYGVKD. The ends were cut back, 9 bases at V and 4 bases at J, with 15 bases in the middle. CDR3 amino acids: CAMAGLIGTEAFF. For the CDR3, the DNA is TGTGCCATGGCAGGGCTGATTGGCACTGAAGCTTTCTTT.

This chain connects TRBV6-5 to TRBJ2-3; 9 bases match TRBD2. This CDR3 is 15 amino acids long. Germline V gene sequence: CDR1 MNHEY, CDR2 SVGAGI. V was pared by 5 bases and J by 2 bases, with 5 bases of the junction left unmatched. This CDR3 is CASSHLAGSTDTQYF. CDR3 DNA: TGTGCCAGCAGTCACCTAGCGGGGTCCACAGATACGCAGTATTTT.

The chain couples TRBV29-1 to TRBJ2-7; D possibly corresponds to TRBD1 (6 bases). The CDR3 totals 12 residues. Between the trimmed V and J ends, which lost 7 bases and 3 bases, there was a span of 13 bases. CDR1 SQVTM and CDR2 ANQGSEA come from the germline V gene. The CDR3 sequence: CSARTALYEQYF. The CDR3 bases are TGCAGCGCAAGGACAGCCCTCTACGAGCAGTACTTC.

This clone was observed once. V usage is TRBV18 and J usage is TRBJ1-4; D unclear. The CDR3 runs to 15 residues. The V and J ends lost 2 bases and 0 bases respectively, with 7 bases between them. Germline CDR1 KGHSH, CDR2 LQKENI. The CDR3 DNA is TGTGCCAGCTCACCATCGCCTACAACTAATGAAAAACTGTTTTTT. Translating it yields CASSPSPTTNEKLFF.

This chain uses TRBV9 with TRBJ2-1; TRBD2 matches at 12 bases. The trim removed 0 bases at V and 9 bases at J, leaving 7 bases unmatched. Germline V gene lookup returns CDR1 SGDLS and CDR2 YYNGEE. CDR3 length: 16 amino acids. CDR3 protein: CASSVGRLAGVSEQFF. CDR3 coding DNA: TGTGCCAGCAGCGTAGGAAGACTAGCGGGAGTATCTGAGCAGTTCTTC. The whole variable domain, filled in from reference TRBV9 and TRBJ2-1, reads DSGVTQTPKHLITATGQRVTLRCSPRSGDLSVYWYQQSLDQGLQFLIQYYNGEERAKGNILERFSAQQFPDLHSELNLSSLELGDSALYFCASSVGRLAGVSEQFFGPGTRLTVL.

V is TRBV28 and J is TRBJ1-4; no clear D gene. Germline V lookup: CDR1 MDHEN, CDR2 SYDVKM. Trimming removed 11 bases from V and 8 bases from J, with 18 bases in between. The CDR3 covers 13 residues. The CDR3 nucleotides read TGTGCCGTAATTGAGGGTGGTAGGGAAAAACTGTTTTTT. Translating gives CAVIEGGREKLFF.

CDR3 sequence reads: CASWEGLTEAFF. Written as DNA, the CDR3 is TGTGCCAGCTGGGAGGGTCTCACTGAAGCTTTCTTT. This chain connects TRBV6-5 to TRBJ1-1; D unclear. The CDR3 consists of 12 residues. CDR1 and CDR2 (germline): MNHEY, SVGAGI. V gave up 8 bases and J gave up 4 bases, with 11 bases separating them.